This TCR beta chain was found in a study of T cell responses to AZD1222 COVID-19 vaccine (dated by TCRdb to the early 2020s). With respect to the entire study: AZD1222 recipients whose second dose came at about 4 weeks and those whose second dose came at about 12 weeks were combined into one group, since spike-specific TCR depth and breadth did not differ between the two schedules. Trial participants were enrolled by age into 18-55, 56-69 and 70-plus year subgroups, with roughly 160, 29 and 62 TCR-sequenced participants respectively. TCR sequencing covered over 230 trial participants: some 210 given two doses of AZD1222 and around 26 given two doses of MenACWY control vaccine. On the study overall, not on this receptor specifically: After two AZD1222 doses, spike-specific TCR breadth and depth were significantly higher than at day 0 and than in MenACWY recipients. Epitopes outside the regions mutated in the B.1.351 and B.1.1.7 variants were reportedly recognized by nearly half of the unique spike-specific TCRs. The vaccine-associated CD4 TCRs covered the entire spike protein, and the dominant responses fell in regions 160-218 and 743-854. The 56-69-year group was small, and its depth increase did not reach significance, likely because of low power. Only five or six AZD1222 recipients were SARS-CoV-2 seropositive at baseline, limiting conclusions about previously exposed vaccinees. Most participants were white British and females outnumbered males, and the authors suggested that clonal diversity may have been underestimated. Because no samples from the day 14 peak response were available, repertoires could be characterized only after the peak T cell response.

The V and J ends are trimmed by 6 bases and 8 bases, leaving 14 bases between them. From the cysteine up to the phenylalanine, the CDR3 has a length of 13 residues. Here the CDR3 DNA is all that survives: 39 bases in frame from base 1. CDR1 SQVTM and CDR2 ANQGSEA were looked up in the germline V gene. As for this clone: Its antigen has not been determined. Base qualities are not provided; no much larger clone lies one nucleotide away.

The CDR3 regions of human TCRbeta chains were analyzed by immunosequencing. In the source study's methods: TCRs in the repertoires were compared against a reference library of SARS-CoV-2-specific TCRs that had been generated with the MIRA antigen-specificity platform. Breadth was defined as the fraction of unique TCRs that were SARS-CoV-2-associated. Depth was defined as the fraction of total T cells that were SARS-CoV-2-associated. Using the MIRA data, every spike-specific TCR was mapped to the spike region that the TCR reacted to and assigned to either a CD4 or a CD8 class. Log10-transformed breadth and depth values were compared by one-way ANOVA with Sidak's multiple comparisons tests. Drawn from immuneACCESS, this table holds only the in-frame rearrangements with V and J called that TCRdb kept. Clones are partly lost; checked studies trace under half to an unresolved V gene and leave the rest unexplained. V and J calls and clone size are as listed in that table; D and trimming were resolved from the DNA. Across this sample there are around 110,000 clones, with roughly 90% seen only once. The ten largest clones take up 3.5% to 4.5% of the sample.

This specimen's time point label, per the study, means: baseline before first vaccination. Vaccinee samples were obtained from the UK trials COV001 and COV002, which included a single-blind randomized controlled phase 2/3 trial of AZD1222 (ChAdOx1 nCoV-19) in healthy adults. For TCRbeta chain sequencing, PBMC samples from trial participants were taken at day 0 and at day 28 after the second dose. This receptor was taken from an adult in good health. The chain was built from TRBV29-1 and TRBJ1-6, and possibly TRBD1, on 5 matching bases. The source material was peripheral blood, sampled on day 0 of AZD1222 vaccination. The CDR3 here reads CSVGQGMDSPLHF. The DNA is TGCAGCGTGGGGCAGGGAATGGATTCACCCCTCCACTTT.